This TCR beta chain was recorded in a study of T cells in Graves' hyperthyroidism and ophthalmopathy. A note on this clonotype: The antigen remains unidentified.

The source material, RNA transcripts, was used to amplify TCR beta CDR3 regions. HTBI primers were used for first-round RT-PCR of the TCR CDR3. TCRdb re-called the multiplex PCR reads with MiXCR, one entry per CDR3 protein. The data hold around 240,000 distinct CDR3 sequences, with 15% to 20% observed a single time. Study observations and caveats: Peripheral blood also featured most of the thyroid clonotypes expanded above 0.001.

CDR1 and CDR2 (germline): KGHSH, LQKENI. The germline V and J ends were trimmed by 0 bases and 8 bases, with 11 bases remaining between them. This CDR3 has 13 amino acids. The TCR was taken from a woman under 30 with Graves' ophthalmopathy. Sequenced input: blood. V usage is TRBV18 and J usage is TRBJ2-7; D is possibly TRBD2 (6 bases). The CDR3 reads CASSPPGGPKQYF. The CDR3 DNA reads TGTGCCAGCTCACCACCGGGGGGTCCAAAGCAGTACTTC.